This T cell receptor beta chain was documented in a study of T cell responses to AZD1222 COVID-19 vaccine. TCRdb's table, derived via immunoSEQ multiplex PCR, lists solely in-frame clones and lacks some. The table includes 150,000 to 200,000 clones, 94% detected once. The CDR3 spans 16 residues. In germline, CDR1 is LNHNV, CDR2 YYDKDF (reference sequence). V was pared by 4 bases and J by 6 bases, with 8 bases of the junction left unmatched. The chain employs TRBV15 and TRBJ2-3; the match to TRBD1 covers 12 bases. This clonotype was obtained from an adult in good health. This specimen consisted of peripheral blood, obtained on day 0 of AZD1222 vaccination. CDR3 loop: CATSTGTGGLGDTQYF. The CDR3 DNA reads TGTGCCACCAGCACCGGGACAGGGGGCCTGGGGGATACGCAGTATTTT.